These 23 T cell receptor beta chains were sequenced from one sample in a study of blood T cell repertoires in COVID-19. The assay was immunoSEQ multiplex PCR, and TCRdb's table has in-frame clones only and misses some. The table lists 300,000 or so clones, 70% to 90% of them singletons. Sequenced input: PBMCs or T cells enriched from blood (not recorded which). The source of these receptors is a woman aged 25 to 39 who had recovered from COVID-19.

This chain joins TRBV9 and TRBJ2-1; tentatively, D is TRBD2 (5 bases). Germline V lookup: CDR1 SGDLS, CDR2 YYNGEE. Trimming removed 1 base at V and 2 bases at J, with 10 bases between. This CDR3 comprises 15 residues. CDR3 bases: TGTGCCAGCAGCGTAAAAAGCGGCCCCTACAATGAGCAGTTCTTC. This encodes CASSVKSGPYNEQFF.

The chain links TRBV29-1 to TRBJ1-1, with D uncertain. CDR3 size: 10 residues. V gave up 7 bases and J gave up 3 bases, with 6 bases separating them. Germline V gene sequence: CDR1 SQVTM, CDR2 ANQGSEA. For the CDR3, the DNA is TGCAGCGGGCGGGACACTGAAGCTTTCTTT. This sequence encodes CSGRDTEAFF.

V is TRBV6-1 and J is TRBJ1-2, with a tentative D call TRBD1 (6 bases). CDR3 length: 18 amino acids. With 1 base removed from V and 4 bases from J, the gap between germline ends came to 22 bases. The V gene's germline CDR1 is MNHNS and CDR2 SASEGT. The DNA for the CDR3 is TGTGCCAGCAGTGAAGAGGCTTCCGGAGACAGGAGTGCCTATGGCTACACCTTC. This gives the protein CASSEEASGDRSAYGYTF.

This chain joins TRBV18 and TRBJ2-4, with 9 bases aligning to TRBD1. CDR1 KGHSH and CDR2 LQKENI come from the germline V gene. Trimming took 2 bases from V and 1 from J; bases not matched to a gene: 6. The CDR3 loop spans 17 amino acids. Here the CDR3 DNA reads TGTGCCAGCTCACCAGAAAACGGACAGGGGGCCAAAAACATTCAGTACTTC. Protein product: CASSPENGQGAKNIQYF.

The CDR3 spells CASSQEAAGATNQPQHF. The CDR3, as DNA: TGCGCCAGCAGCCAAGAGGCGGCGGGGGCTACCAATCAGCCCCAGCATTTT. V and J are TRBV4-1 and TRBJ1-5, with D possibly matching TRBD1 (6 bases). The ends were cut back, 0 bases at V and 3 bases at J, with 15 bases in the middle. The CDR3 loop spans 17 amino acids. Looked up from germline, CDR1 is MGHRA and CDR2 is YSYEKL.

The chain employs TRBV13 and TRBJ2-2, with D possibly being TRBD1 (5 bases). With 5 bases removed from V and 4 bases from J, the gap between germline ends came to 20 bases. There are 17 residues in the CDR3. Germline V CDR1 and CDR2: PRHDT, FYEKMQ (reference sequence). The CDR3 loop reads CASSPSPMGRGTGELFF. The CDR3 coding sequence is TGTGCCAGCAGCCCCAGTCCCATGGGGCGAGGCACCGGGGAGCTGTTTTTT. Full variable domain (missing parts from reference TRBV13 and TRBJ2-2): AAGVIQSPRHLIKEKRETATLKCYPIPRHDTVYWYQQGPGQDPQFLISFYEKMQSDKGSIPDRFSAQQFSDYHSELNMSSLELGDSALYFCASSPSPMGRGTGELFFGEGSRLTVL.

The chain joins TRBV30 to TRBJ1-1; TRBD1 matches at 10 bases. The germline gives CDR1 GTSNPN, CDR2 SVGIG (reference sequence). The CDR3 spans 13 residues. The junction had 3 bases not matched to a gene; V was cut back by 4 bases and J by 4 bases. CDR3 sequence reads: CAWIRTGGTEAFF. As DNA, the CDR3 is TGTGCCTGGATCCGGACAGGGGGCACTGAAGCTTTCTTT.

The chain uses TRBV18 and TRBJ1-1; no firm D call. Germline V CDR1 and CDR2: KGHSH, LQKENI. V dropped 3 bases and J dropped 3 bases, with 11 bases sitting between them. The CDR3 runs 14 residues. In DNA, the CDR3 is TGTGCCAGCTCACCCTCTAGTTGGGACACTGAAGCTTTCTTT. Translation: CASSPSSWDTEAFF.

This clone was seen only once. This chain joins TRBV12-5 and TRBJ1-5; the D is unclear. This CDR3 spans 14 amino acids. Between the trimmed V and J ends, which lost 3 bases and 7 bases, there was a span of 13 bases. Germline CDR1 LGHNT, CDR2 FRNRAP. CDR3 loop: CASGFGREGQPQHF. For the CDR3, the DNA is TGTGCTAGTGGTTTCGGGAGGGAGGGCCAGCCCCAGCATTTT.

The genes are TRBV2 and TRBJ1-2, with D hard to call. Germline V gene sequence: CDR1 SNHLY, CDR2 FYNNEI. There are 13 residues in the CDR3. V shed 7 bases and J shed 0 bases, with 9 bases lying between them. The CDR3 coding sequence is TGTGCCAGCACTGGCCCAGCTAACTATGGCTACACCTTC. It encodes CASTGPANYGYTF.

This chain connects TRBV18 to TRBJ1-6, with 7 bases lining up with TRBD1. V shed 1 base, J shed 5 bases, and the junction held 11 bases outside the gene matches. This CDR3 contains 18 residues. Germline assignment: CDR1 KGHSH and CDR2 LQKENI. The CDR3 bases are TGTGCCAGCTCACCACTGGAAGGGGGCGGTTGGGATAATTCACCCCTCCACTTT. It codes for CASSPLEGGGWDNSPLHF.

The chain has TRBV27 and TRBJ1-2, with 7 bases identical to TRBD1. This CDR3 spans 13 amino acids. Unmatched junction bases numbered 3, after V lost 6 bases and J lost 2 bases. Per the germline V gene, CDR1 is MNHEY and CDR2 is SMNVEV (reference sequence). As DNA, the CDR3 is TGTGCCAGCAGCCCGGGACAGAACTATGGCTACACCTTC. It encodes CASSPGQNYGYTF.

This chain joins TRBV12-1 and TRBJ2-7; the DNA was not compared with TRBD1, the D call given in the table. TRBV12-1 constitutes a pseudogene. CDR3 length equals 13 residues. CDR3 loop: CASSFQGCHEQYF. CDR3 coding DNA: TGTGCCAGCAGCTTCCAGGGTTGCCACGAGCAGTACTTC.

This clone appeared a single time. The rearrangement uses TRBV6-5 and TRBJ1-1; maybe TRBD1 (6 bases). Germline CDR1 is MNHEY and CDR2 is SVGAGI. Between the trimmed V and J ends, which lost 6 bases and 1 base, there was a span of 15 bases. The CDR3 length is 15 residues. Here the CDR3 reads CASSFLGHPNTEAFF. In DNA form, the CDR3 reads TGTGCCAGCAGCTTCCTGGGACACCCGAACACTGAAGCTTTCTTT.

CDR3 sequence: CASSQEASAGTGELFF. CDR3 DNA sequence: TGCGCCAGCAGCCAAGAGGCCTCCGCGGGCACCGGGGAGCTGTTTTTT. The V call is TRBV4-1, the J call TRBJ2-2; tentative D call: TRBD2 (5 bases). Trimming took 0 bases from V and 4 from J, leaving 12 bases between them. Germline CDR1 and CDR2: MGHRA and YSYEKL. The CDR3 sequence is 16 residues long.

The chain is built from TRBV11-2 and TRBJ2-2, with a weak D call TRBD1 (5 bases). V was cut by 6 bases and J by 0 bases, with 11 bases left in between. The CDR3 spans 15 residues. Per the germline V gene, CDR1 is SGHAT and CDR2 is FQNNGV. In DNA form, the CDR3 reads TGTGCCAGCAGACCAGGGCGCCCGAACACCGGGGAGCTGTTTTTT. It yields the protein CASRPGRPNTGELFF.

The CDR3 spells CASSARGQPQHF. CDR3 bases: TGTGCCAGTAGTGCAAGGGGTCAGCCCCAGCATTTT. The chain links TRBV19 to TRBJ1-5, with D perhaps TRBD1 (5 bases). CDR3 length: 12 amino acids. Trimming removed 5 bases at V and 6 bases at J, with 8 bases between. In germline, CDR1 is LNHDA, CDR2 SQIVND (reference sequence). Variable domain in full (rest from reference TRBV19 and TRBJ1-5): DGGITQSPKYLFRKEGQNVTLSCEQNLNHDAMYWYRQDPGQGLRLIYYSQIVNDFQKGDIAEGYSVSREKKESFPLTVTSAQKNPTAFYLCASSARGQPQHFGDGTRLSIL.

Only a few counts were recorded for this clone. The chain carries TRBV30 and TRBJ2-7, with TRBD1 as a possible D gene (5 bases). Germline values: CDR1 GTSNPN, CDR2 SVGIG (reference sequence). This CDR3 contains 11 residues. The V end was cut by 1 base, the J end by 4 bases, with 5 bases between. CDR3 coding DNA: TGTGCCTGGAGTGACAGGTACGAGCAGTACTTC. Its translation is CAWSDRYEQYF.

The chain has TRBV12-3 or TRBV12-4 and TRBJ1-2; 7 bases agree with TRBD1. Unmatched junction bases numbered 6, after V lost 6 bases and J lost 8 bases. The CDR3 spans 12 residues. The CDR3 here is CASSRGQVGYTF. In DNA form, the CDR3 reads TGTGCCAGCAGCCGTGGACAGGTCGGCTACACCTTC.

V and J are TRBV2 and TRBJ2-1; D call uncertain. This CDR3 is 10 amino acids long. V was shortened by 6 bases and J by 6 bases, with 3 bases between the two germline ends. In germline, CDR1 is SNHLY, CDR2 FYNNEI. In nucleotides, the CDR3 is TGTGCCAGCAGACTCAATGAGCAGTTCTTC. Encoded protein: CASRLNEQFF.

The chain joins TRBV20-1 to TRBJ1-1; TRBD1 is a possible D gene (6 bases). Germline CDR1 DFQATT, CDR2 SNEGSKA (reference sequence). The CDR3 consists of 13 residues. V lost 3 bases and J lost 1, with 9 bases in between. CDR3 sequence (DNA): TGCAGTGCTAGTCTACAGGGGAACACTGAAGCTTTCTTT. It is translated as CSASLQGNTEAFF.

J is TRBJ2-3 and V is TRBV5-1; 8 positions agree with TRBD2. Trimming at V came to 1 base and at J to 1 base, leaving 8 bases not matched to a gene. From germline, CDR1 is SGHRS and CDR2 YFSETQ. The CDR3 is 17 residues long. CDR3 loop: CASSLPTGAGGTDTQYF. The CDR3, as DNA: TGCGCCAGCAGCTTGCCCACAGGAGCGGGGGGCACAGATACGCAGTATTTT.

A word on this clone: This sample includes further DNA sequences coding for the same CDR3. This chain's CDR3 is CATSSRRGSYEQYF. CDR3 bases: TGTGCCACCAGCTCCCGGCGGGGGTCCTACGAGCAGTACTTC. The chain combines TRBV15 with TRBJ2-7; 7 nucleotides match TRBD2. The CDR3 consists of 14 residues. Trimming removed 5 bases from V and 1 base from J; junction bases left unmatched: 5. The germline gives CDR1 LNHNV, CDR2 YYDKDF (reference sequence).